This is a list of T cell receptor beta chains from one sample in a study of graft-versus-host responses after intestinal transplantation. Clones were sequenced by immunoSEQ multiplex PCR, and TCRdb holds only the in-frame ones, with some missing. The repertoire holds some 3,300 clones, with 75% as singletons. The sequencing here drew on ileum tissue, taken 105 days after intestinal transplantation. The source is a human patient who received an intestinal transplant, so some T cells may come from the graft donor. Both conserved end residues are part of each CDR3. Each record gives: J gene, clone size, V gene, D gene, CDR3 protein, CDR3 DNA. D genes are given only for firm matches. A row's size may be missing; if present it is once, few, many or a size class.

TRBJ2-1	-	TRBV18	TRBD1	CASSEAQGEDEQFF	TGTGCCAGCTCAGAAGCACAGGGGGAGGATGAGCAGTTCTTC
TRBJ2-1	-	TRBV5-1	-	CASSLEGPYNEQFF	TGCGCCAGCAGCTTGGAGGGCCCCTACAATGAGCAGTTCTTC
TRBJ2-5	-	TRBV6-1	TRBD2	CASSELAGGPETQYF	TGTGCCAGCAGTGAACTAGCGGGAGGGCCGGAGACCCAGTACTTC
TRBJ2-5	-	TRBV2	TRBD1	CASRSYRGYQETQYF	TGTGCCAGCAGGTCGTACAGGGGGTACCAAGAGACCCAGTACTTC
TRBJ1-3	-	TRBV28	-	CASSFRGFSGNTIYF	TGTGCCAGCAGTTTTAGAGGATTCTCTGGAAACACCATATATTTT
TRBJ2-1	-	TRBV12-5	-	CATHNEQFF	TGTGCTACCCACAATGAGCAGTTCTTC
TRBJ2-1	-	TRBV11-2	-	CASSLARAYNEQFF	TGTGCCAGCAGCTTAGCCAGGGCCTACAATGAGCAGTTCTTC
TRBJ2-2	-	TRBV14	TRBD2	CASSQGLAGVGELFF	TGTGCCAGCAGCCAGGGACTAGCGGGAGTCGGGGAGCTGTTTTTT
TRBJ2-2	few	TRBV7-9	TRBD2	CASSLASGGPTGELFF	TGTGCCAGCAGCTTAGCTAGCGGGGGGCCCACCGGGGAGCTGTTTTTT
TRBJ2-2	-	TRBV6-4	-	CASSPGETGELFF	TGTGCCAGCAGTCCGGGGGAAACCGGGGAGCTGTTTTTT
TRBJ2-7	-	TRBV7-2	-	CASSRNRVSSEQYF	TGTGCCAGCAGCCGGAACAGGGTATCAAGCGAGCAGTACTTC
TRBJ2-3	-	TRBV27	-	CASSLSASSPDTQYF	TGTGCCAGCAGTTTATCGGCTAGCAGTCCAGATACGCAGTATTTT
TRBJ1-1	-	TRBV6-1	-	CASSERDNTEAFF	TGTGCCAGCAGTGAACGGGACAACACTGAAGCTTTCTTT
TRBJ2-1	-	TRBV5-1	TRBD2	CASSWGGLAGLYNEQFF	TGCGCCAGCAGCTGGGGGGGACTAGCGGGACTCTACAATGAGCAGTTCTTC
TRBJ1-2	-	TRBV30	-	CAWSVDRVGYTF	TGTGCCTGGAGTGTAGATAGGGTTGGCTACACCTTC
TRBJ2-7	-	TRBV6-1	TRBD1	CASSEAAGQGPSEQYF	TGTGCCAGCAGTGAAGCGGCGGGACAGGGACCAAGCGAGCAGTACTTC